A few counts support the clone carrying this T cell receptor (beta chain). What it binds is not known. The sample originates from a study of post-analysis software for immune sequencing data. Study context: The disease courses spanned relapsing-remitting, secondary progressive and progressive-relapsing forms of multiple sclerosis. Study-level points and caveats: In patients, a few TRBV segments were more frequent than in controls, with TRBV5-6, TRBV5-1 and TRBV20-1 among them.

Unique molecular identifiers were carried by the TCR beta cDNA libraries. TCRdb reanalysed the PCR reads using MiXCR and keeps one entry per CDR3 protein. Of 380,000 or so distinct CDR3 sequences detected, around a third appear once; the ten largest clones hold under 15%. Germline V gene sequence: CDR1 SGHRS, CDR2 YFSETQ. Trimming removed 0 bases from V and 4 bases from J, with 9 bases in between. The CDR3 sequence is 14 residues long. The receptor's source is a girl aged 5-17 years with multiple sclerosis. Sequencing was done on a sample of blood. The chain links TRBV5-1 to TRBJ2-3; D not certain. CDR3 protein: CASSLESAADTQYF. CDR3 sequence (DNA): TGCGCCAGCAGCTTGGAATCGGCGGCAGATACGCAGTATTTT.